This TCR beta chain was observed in a study of cytomegalovirus exposure and HLA in healthy donors. Overall study results and limits: In terms of immune exposure information, only CMV serostatus was available. What was likely a sequencing artifact was a cluster of highly shared sequence variants.

Per the germline V gene, CDR1 is MNHNS and CDR2 is SASEGT. J gave up 5 bases and V 5 bases, and 5 bases lay outside the gene matches. The length of the CDR3 is 13 residues. The PCR employed 60 Vbeta primers together with 13 Jbeta primers. Clones were read by immunoSEQ multiplex PCR, and TCRdb kept only the in-frame ones, dropping some. This sample has under 80,000 clones, with about two thirds found just once. Regarding this clone: Its target is not known. Other DNA sequences in the same sample also yield this CDR3.

The receptor's source is a woman under 40 in good health and CMV-seronegative. V gene TRBV6-1 combines with J gene TRBJ1-1, with TRBD1 matching over 7 bases. The sequenced material came from PBMCs. CDR3 residues: CASSLYRGTEAFF. Here the CDR3 DNA reads TGTGCCAGCAGTCTGTACAGGGGAACTGAAGCTTTCTTT.